The 27 T cell receptor beta chains given below trace back to one sample, sequenced in a study of cytomegalovirus exposure and HLA in healthy donors. The study ran its PCR with 60 Vbeta and 13 Jbeta primers. TCRdb keeps only in-frame clones here, not all; method: immunoSEQ multiplex PCR. The repertoire has about 120,000 clones, approximately 82% of them found once; the top ten carry around 15%. Sequenced sample: PBMCs. These receptors were taken from a young man in good health and CMV-seropositive.

This clone was observed a few times. The CDR3 bases are TGTGCCAGCAGTGAAGTGGTGGCAGGAATCTCTGGAAACACCATATATTTT. Translating gives CASSEVVAGISGNTIYF. The chain links TRBV6-1 to TRBJ1-3; D gene ambiguous. Trimming pared 1 base from V and 0 bases from J, leaving 13 bases between. This CDR3 spans 17 amino acids. Germline V gene data show CDR1 as MNHNS and CDR2 as SASEGT.

This chain joins TRBV10-1 and TRBJ1-1; TRBD1 matches 9 bases. The CDR3 is 13 amino acids. V shed 6 bases and J 5 bases; nucleotides not matched to a gene: 4. Germline assignment: CDR1 WNHNN and CDR2 SYGVQD (reference sequence). The CDR3 sequence: CASRQGAFTEAFF. CDR3 DNA sequence: TGCGCCAGCAGACAGGGGGCTTTTACTGAAGCTTTCTTT.

The V gene is TRBV6-5, the J gene TRBJ2-7; 7 nucleotides agree with TRBD1. J was trimmed by 3 bases and V by 3 bases; bases with no gene match: 5. This CDR3 spans 14 amino acids. The germline V gene has CDR1 MNHEY and CDR2 SVGAGI. CDR3 loop: CASSYRNRGYEQYF. In DNA form, the CDR3 reads TGTGCCAGCAGTTATCGTAACAGGGGCTACGAGCAGTACTTC.

The V gene is TRBV5-1, the J gene TRBJ2-1; the D gene is possibly TRBD1 (5 bases). In germline, CDR1 is SGHRS, CDR2 YFSETQ. Trimming removed 1 base at V and 5 bases at J, with 7 bases between. The CDR3 contains 13 residues. The CDR3 loop is CASSLSRDNEQFF. CDR3 nucleotides: TGCGCCAGCAGCTTGAGCAGGGACAATGAGCAGTTCTTC.

The rearrangement joins TRBV4-2 to TRBJ2-7, with TRBD2 identical over 7 bases. Germline V gene sequence: CDR1 LGHNA, CDR2 YNFKEQ. V was clipped by 3 bases and J by 1 base; unmatched bases: 9. The CDR3 consists of 16 residues. CDR3 in amino acids: CASSHTASGESYEQYF. DNA of the CDR3: TGTGCCAGCAGCCATACAGCGAGCGGGGAATCCTACGAGCAGTACTTC.

The V gene is TRBV28, the J gene TRBJ1-1; D possibly corresponds to TRBD1 (5 bases). CDR3 length: 15 residues. Trimming removed 3 bases at V and 2 bases at J, with 13 bases between. Looked up from germline, CDR1 is MDHEN and CDR2 is SYDVKM. The CDR3 region has the DNA TGTGCCAGCAGTTTTCATGGAGGGGTCAACACTGAAGCTTTCTTT. As protein: CASSFHGGVNTEAFF.

The V and J genes are TRBV19 and TRBJ2-1; tentatively, D is TRBD2 (5 bases). Germline V gene data show CDR1 as LNHDA and CDR2 as SQIVND (reference sequence). Between the trimmed V and J ends, which lost 6 bases and 9 bases, there was a span of 18 bases. This CDR3 region has 14 residues. CDR3 DNA: TGTGCCAGTAGCCACACTAGACTTGGCCGTGAGCAGTTCTTC. It specifies CASSHTRLGREQFF.

The chain couples TRBV18 to TRBJ2-5; D is perhaps TRBD1 (6 bases). The V end was cut by 5 bases, the J end by 2 bases, with 9 bases between. The CDR3 is 13 amino acids. Germline CDR1 is KGHSH and CDR2 is LQKENI. The CDR3 DNA reads TGTGCCAGCTCAGCCGGGACACAAGAGACCCAGTACTTC. Translation: CASSAGTQETQYF. The full variable domain, completed using reference TRBV18 and TRBJ2-5, is NAGVMQNPRHLVRRRGQEARLRCSPMKGHSHVYWYRQLPEEGLKFMVYLQKENIIDESGMPKERFSAEFPKEGPSILRIQQVVRGDSAAYFCASSAGTQETQYFGPGTRLLVL.

This clone was picked up one time. The gene calls are TRBV5-4 and TRBJ2-3, with TRBD2 identical over 10 bases. Germline trimming cut 0 bases from V and 3 bases from J; bases unmatched to any gene: 1. The CDR3 is 15 amino acids. Germline lookup yields CDR1 SGHNT and CDR2 YYREEE (reference sequence). CDR3 protein: CASSLVLAGTDTQYF. The DNA of the CDR3 is TGTGCCAGCAGCTTGGTACTAGCGGGGACAGATACGCAGTATTTT.

The gene calls are TRBV7-9 and TRBJ2-4; 14 nucleotides match TRBD2. The V gene end was trimmed by 5 bases and the J gene end by 15 bases; junction bases not matched to a gene: 15. Germline CDR1 SEHNR, CDR2 FQNEAQ (reference sequence). The CDR3 is made up of 16 amino acids. The CDR3 here is CASSPPGLAGARFPYF. CDR3 DNA: TGTGCCAGCAGCCCCCCGGGACTAGCGGGGGCCCGGTTCCCGTACTTC. Full variable domain (remainder filled in from reference TRBV7-9 and TRBJ2-4): DTGVSQNPRHKITKRGQNVTFRCDPISEHNRLYWYRQTLGQGPEFLTYFQNEAQLEKSRLLSDRFSAERPKGSFSTLEIQRTEQGDSAMYLCASSPPGLAGARFPYFGAGTRLSVL.

J is TRBJ1-2 and V is TRBV6-4, with unresolved D. CDR1 is MRHNA and CDR2 is SNTAGT in the germline V gene. Trimming cost V 6 bases and J 4 bases, with 21 bases left between them. The CDR3 runs to 16 residues. The chain's CDR3 is CASSPPDYQTGYGYTF. CDR3 in DNA: TGTGCCAGCAGCCCCCCCGATTACCAGACTGGCTATGGCTACACCTTC.

This chain connects TRBV10-3 to TRBJ2-3; the match to TRBD2 covers 13 bases. The CDR3 loop spans 19 amino acids. J gave up 4 bases and V 0 bases, and 10 bases lay outside the gene matches. The germline V gene encodes CDR1 ENHRY and CDR2 SYGVKD. CDR3 in DNA: TGTGCCATCAGTGAGTCGCCCGGGACTAGCGGGATAGTGGCAGATACGCAGTATTTT. This codes for CAISESPGTSGIVADTQYF.

The chain is built from TRBV6-5 and TRBJ2-7; D gene unclear. Germline assignment: CDR1 MNHEY and CDR2 SVGAGI. This CDR3 contains 11 residues. V gave up 7 bases and J gave up 7 bases, with 11 bases separating them. DNA of the CDR3: TGTGCCAGCAAATTTGGAGAGGAGCAGTACTTC. This gives the protein CASKFGEEQYF.

This chain uses TRBV7-2 with TRBJ2-7; TRBD2 aligns across 7 bases. CDR1 is SGHTA and CDR2 is FQGNSA in the germline V gene. V gave up 5 bases and J gave up 6 bases; unmatched junction bases: 7. The CDR3 consists of 13 residues. CDR3 loop: CASSQGRAGEQYF. As DNA, the CDR3 is TGTGCCAGCAGCCAAGGGAGGGCGGGCGAGCAGTACTTC.

The chain carries TRBV2 and TRBJ2-7; D might be TRBD2 (5 bases). Per the germline V gene, CDR1 is SNHLY and CDR2 is FYNNEI. The CDR3 extends over 14 amino acids. V was cut by 4 bases and J by 0 bases, with 10 bases left in between. In DNA form, the CDR3 reads TGTGCCAGCAGTGCGGACTCCAGCTCCTACGAGCAGTACTTC. It translates to CASSADSSSYEQYF.

This clone was counted between two and nine times. The chain employs TRBV4-3 and TRBJ1-3, with TRBD1 matching 8 bases. Trimming removed 4 bases from V and 0 bases from J; junction bases left unmatched: 2. Germline V lookup: CDR1 LGHNA, CDR2 YSLEER. This CDR3 spans 15 amino acids. DNA of the CDR3: TGCGCCAGCAGCCCCGGGACAGGCTCTGGAAACACCATATATTTT. Its protein product is CASSPGTGSGNTIYF.

In its sample, this clone was seen a few times. The rearrangement uses TRBV4-3 and TRBJ2-1; 7 nucleotides match TRBD2. With V trimmed by 1 base and J by 4 bases, 7 bases remained unmatched. From germline, CDR1 is LGHNA and CDR2 YSLEER. CDR3 size: 16 residues. CDR3 region: CASSQAFGGEYNEQFF. In nucleotides, the CDR3 is TGCGCCAGCAGCCAAGCCTTTGGGGGGGAATACAATGAGCAGTTCTTC.

This clone was detected only a few times. The chain has TRBV28 and TRBJ1-4; perhaps TRBD1 as D (5 bases). The V and J ends lost 3 bases and 3 bases respectively, with 14 bases between them. Germline-derived CDR1 and CDR2 are MDHEN and SYDVKM. The CDR3 is 16 residues long. The CDR3 reads CASSFPQRGANEKLFF. The CDR3 bases are TGTGCCAGCAGTTTCCCCCAGCGGGGGGCTAATGAAAAACTGTTTTTT. Complete variable domain (other parts from reference TRBV28 and TRBJ1-4): DVKVTQSSRYLVKRTGEKVFLECVQDMDHENMFWYRQDPGLGLRLIYFSYDVKMKEKGDIPEGYSVSREKKERFSLILESASTNQTSMYLCASSFPQRGANEKLFFGSGTQLSVL.

The chain employs TRBV19 and TRBJ1-2; 9 nucleotides agree with TRBD1. CDR1 and CDR2 from the germline V gene are LNHDA and SQIVND (reference sequence). V lost 4 bases and J lost 6; bases outside the gene matches: 9. The CDR3 has 15 residues. The chain's CDR3 is CASSTTGQGSDGYTF. The DNA of the CDR3 is TGTGCCAGTAGTACAACCGGACAGGGGTCGGATGGCTACACCTTC.

The CDR3 protein is CASSLGGRGVYEQYF. The CDR3 DNA follows: TGTGCCAGCAGCTTAGGTGGCAGGGGAGTTTACGAGCAGTACTTC. V usage is TRBV13 and J usage is TRBJ2-7, with D maybe TRBD1 (6 bases). Germline lookup yields CDR1 PRHDT and CDR2 FYEKMQ (reference sequence). CDR3 size: 15 residues. The V and J ends lost 0 bases and 4 bases respectively, with 13 bases between them.

The rearrangement links TRBV9 to TRBJ2-2, with TRBD1 as a possible D gene (7 bases). This CDR3 has 12 residues. Germline V gene lookup returns CDR1 SGDLS and CDR2 YYNGEE. With 6 bases removed from V and 5 bases from J, the gap between germline ends came to 8 bases. The CDR3 sequence: CASTGGTGELFF. The DNA of the CDR3 is TGTGCCAGCACAGGGGGGACCGGGGAGCTGTTTTTT.

V is TRBV5-4 and J is TRBJ2-2; 9 nucleotides line up with TRBD1. Germline V gene sequence: CDR1 SGHNT, CDR2 YYREEE (reference sequence). Trimming at V came to 5 bases and at J to 3 bases, leaving 5 bases not matched to a gene. The CDR3 covers 15 residues. The CDR3 coding sequence is TGTGCCAGCAGGGGGGGACAGGGCGACACCGGGGAGCTGTTTTTT. As protein: CASRGGQGDTGELFF.

The chain has TRBV7-2 and TRBJ2-1; 11 bases are shared with TRBD2. Per germline, CDR1 SGHTA and CDR2 FQGNSA. CDR3 size: 16 residues. Trimming cost V 6 bases and J 4 bases; bases outside gene matches: 8. The CDR3 is CASSPTLAGGYNEQFF. The CDR3 bases are TGTGCCAGCAGTCCAACCCTAGCGGGGGGATACAATGAGCAGTTCTTC. The whole variable domain, filled in from reference TRBV7-2 and TRBJ2-1, reads GAGVSQSPSNKVTEKGKDVELRCDPISGHTALYWYRQSLGQGLEFLIYFQGNSAPDKSGLPSDRFSAERTGGSVSTLTIQRTQQEDSAVYLCASSPTLAGGYNEQFFGPGTRLTVL.

The chain employs TRBV28 and TRBJ2-7; D might be TRBD1 (5 bases). Trimming took 2 bases from V and 2 from J, leaving 7 bases between them. CDR1 and CDR2 (germline): MDHEN, SYDVKM. The CDR3 is made up of 13 amino acids. The CDR3 loop reads CASSLRTPYEQYF. CDR3 DNA: TGTGCCAGCAGTTTAAGGACACCCTACGAGCAGTACTTC.

The rearrangement links TRBV7-6 to TRBJ1-2, with D maybe TRBD1 (5 bases). The germline V gene has CDR1 SGHVS and CDR2 FNYEAQ. With 7 bases removed from V and 8 bases from J, the gap between germline ends came to 17 bases. The CDR3 is 13 residues long. This CDR3 is CASTAYGGYGYTF. The CDR3 DNA reads TGTGCCAGCACCGCCTACGGGGGTTACGGCTACACCTTC.

This chain joins TRBV25-1 and TRBJ2-2; D uncertain. This CDR3 has 16 residues. CDR1 and CDR2 from the germline V gene are MGHDK and SYGVNS. V was cut by 2 bases and J by 1 base, with 11 bases left in between. Here the CDR3 reads CASSETQPLNTGELFF. The CDR3 region has the DNA TGTGCCAGCAGTGAAACTCAACCCCTGAACACCGGGGAGCTGTTTTTT.

This rearrangement joins TRBV6-6 to TRBJ2-7, with D possibly being TRBD2 (6 bases). Germline V gene data show CDR1 as MNHNY and CDR2 as SVGAGI (reference sequence). The V gene lost 7 bases and the J gene lost 7 bases, with 14 bases spanning the gap. CDR3 length equals 12 residues. The CDR3 region has the DNA TGTGCCAGCACTCCCGGGAGCGAAGAGCAGTACTTC. Its protein is CASTPGSEEQYF.